Shown below are 16 T cell receptor beta chains from a single sample sequenced in a study of OX40 agonist ivuxolimab in advanced cancers. The data were produced by immunoSEQ multiplex PCR, yet TCRdb's version contains in-frame clones alone and is incomplete. The data contain over 50,000 clones, around 93% of them singletons. The sequencing used CD4+ or CD8+ T cells sorted from blood, collected in a trial of the OX40 agonist ivuxolimab. The receptors come from an adult with an advanced solid tumor such as melanoma, head and neck, liver or kidney cancer.

The gene calls are TRBV5-6 and TRBJ1-1; D is ambiguous. CDR1 and CDR2 from the germline V gene are SGHDT and YYEEEE. This CDR3 is built from 14 residues. The V end lost 0 bases, the J end lost 0 bases, and 6 bases lay between the germline ends. The CDR3 DNA follows: TGTGCCAGCAGCTTGGGACTGATGAACACTGAAGCTTTCTTT. It translates to CASSLGLMNTEAFF.

The chain recombines TRBV5-8 with TRBJ1-5; the D gene is possibly TRBD1 (5 bases). CDR3 length equals 12 residues. CDR1 SGHTS and CDR2 YDEGEE come from the germline V gene. The germline V and J ends were trimmed by 1 base and 7 bases, with 6 bases remaining between them. CDR3 DNA: TGTGCCAGCAGCTTGCGACAGCAGCCCCAGCATTTT. Protein product: CASSLRQQPQHF.

J is TRBJ2-1 and V is TRBV6-6, with 10 bases matching TRBD2. Germline CDR1 and CDR2: MNHNY and SVGAGI (reference sequence). V was clipped by 3 bases and J by 9 bases; unmatched bases: 11. The CDR3 covers 16 residues. CDR3 protein: CASSYLLAGASGEQFF. CDR3 nucleotide sequence: TGTGCCAGCAGTTATCTCCTAGCGGGAGCGTCGGGTGAGCAGTTCTTC.

The V and J genes are TRBV27 and TRBJ2-1, with 7 bases lining up with TRBD1. Trimming at V came to 7 bases and at J to 6 bases, leaving 9 bases not matched to a gene. The CDR3 sequence is 14 residues long. Germline lookup yields CDR1 MNHEY and CDR2 SMNVEV (reference sequence). Written as DNA, the CDR3 is TGTGCCAGCAATCCGGGACAGATTGGCAATGAGCAGTTCTTC. It specifies CASNPGQIGNEQFF.

The gene calls are TRBV5-3 and TRBJ2-3; no clear D gene. TRBV5-3 qualifies as an ORF whose function is uncertain. The V gene lost 2 bases and the J gene lost 2 bases, with 6 bases spanning the gap. The CDR3 spans 13 residues. The CDR3 loop is CARSFVDTDTQYF. The CDR3 coding sequence is TGTGCCAGAAGCTTTGTTGACACAGATACGCAGTATTTT.

The gene calls are TRBV27 and TRBJ2-2; D is perhaps TRBD1 or TRBD2 (5 bases each). The CDR3 has 17 amino acids. Between the trimmed V and J ends, which lost 1 base and 4 bases, there was a span of 16 bases. CDR1 is MNHEY and CDR2 is SMNVEV in the germline V gene (reference sequence). CDR3 coding DNA: TGTGCCAGCAGTTTATTGGCTAGTGGGGCGGGCACCGGGGAGCTGTTTTTT. It specifies CASSLLASGAGTGELFF.

This clone was seen only once. The chain uses TRBV16 and TRBJ2-4; 7 bases match TRBD2. The ends lost 1 base at V and 3 bases at J; junction bases unmatched: 6. In germline, CDR1 is KGHSY, CDR2 FQNENV. This CDR3 region has 16 residues. The CDR3 DNA follows: TGTGCCAGCAGCCAATGGGAGGGGATTGGCAAAAACATTCAGTACTTC. Protein product: CASSQWEGIGKNIQYF.

The chain joins TRBV4-3 to TRBJ2-3, with D possibly matching TRBD2 (6 bases). The CDR3 spans 15 residues. V was clipped by 1 base and J by 5 bases, with 13 bases between them. The V gene's germline CDR1 is LGHNA and CDR2 YSLEER. CDR3 in amino acids: CASSQGTGAGDTQYF. The CDR3 nucleotides are TGCGCCAGCAGCCAAGGAACGGGAGCCGGAGATACGCAGTATTTT.

A single count supports this clone. V usage is TRBV28 and J usage is TRBJ1-5; D is unresolved. The germline V and J ends were trimmed by 3 bases and 0 bases, with 12 bases remaining between them. The V gene's germline CDR1 is MDHEN and CDR2 SYDVKM. The CDR3 is 16 residues long. As DNA, the CDR3 is TGTGCCAGCAGTTTCGGCCTCCCGAATAGCAATCAGCCCCAGCATTTT. This sequence encodes CASSFGLPNSNQPQHF.

The gene calls are TRBV4-3 and TRBJ2-2; 14 nucleotides line up with TRBD2. Trimming removed 3 bases from V and 0 bases from J; junction bases left unmatched: 3. CDR3 length equals 18 residues. The germline V gene encodes CDR1 LGHNA and CDR2 YSLEER. CDR3 in amino acids: CASSHGLAGGANTGELFF. CDR3 nucleotide sequence: TGCGCCAGCAGCCATGGACTAGCGGGGGGCGCGAACACCGGGGAGCTGTTTTTT.

V usage is TRBV5-6 and J usage is TRBJ1-5; perhaps TRBD1 as D (6 bases). The CDR3 has 14 amino acids. Germline V gene lookup returns CDR1 SGHDT and CDR2 YYEEEE. V lost 7 bases to trimming and J lost 4 bases, with 15 bases between them. The DNA for the CDR3 is TGTGCCAGCTGCCGCACCGGGACAAATCAGCCCCAGCATTTT. It is translated as CASCRTGTNQPQHF. Using reference TRBV5-6 and TRBJ1-5 for the parts outside the CDR3, the full variable domain is DAGVTQSPTHLIKTRGQQVTLRCSPKSGHDTVSWYQQALGQGPQFIFQYYEEEERQRGNFPDRFSGHQFPNYSSELNVNALLLGDSALYLCASCRTGTNQPQHFGDGTRLSIL.

J is TRBJ1-6 and V is TRBV16; D is uncertain. Germline-derived CDR1 and CDR2 are KGHSY and FQNENV. The CDR3 is 15 residues long. With 0 bases removed from V and 10 bases from J, the gap between germline ends came to 13 bases. As DNA, the CDR3 is TGTGCCAGCAGCCAATCGATAGGGCGGCTATCACCCCTCCACTTT. Its translation: CASSQSIGRLSPLHF.

The chain couples TRBV4-1 to TRBJ1-5, with D unclear. CDR1 and CDR2 from the germline V gene are MGHRA and YSYEKL. V lost 4 bases to trimming and J lost 2 bases, with 15 bases between them. The CDR3 is 16 residues long. CDR3 sequence: CASSLILGRRNQPQHF. The CDR3 region has the DNA TGCGCCAGCAGCCTAATCCTCGGTCGCCGCAATCAGCCCCAGCATTTT.

The rearrangement joins TRBV10-3 to TRBJ1-5; possibly TRBD1 for D (5 bases). The CDR3 is made up of 13 amino acids. Between the trimmed V and J ends, which lost 11 bases and 3 bases, there was a span of 14 bases. Germline CDR1 ENHRY, CDR2 SYGVKD. The CDR3 protein is CAVAGPDNQPQHF. CDR3 sequence (DNA): TGTGCCGTGGCAGGGCCCGACAATCAGCCCCAGCATTTT.

Concerning this clone: The junction differs from germline at one of its ends, possibly a read error. This rearrangement joins TRBV28 to TRBJ1-6; no clear D gene. CDR3 length: 13 amino acids. Per germline, CDR1 MDHEN and CDR2 SYDVKM. The CDR3 region has the DNA TGTGCCAGCAGTTCTACGGCCACCCGACCGATTCCGTTT. Its protein product is CASSSTATRPIPF.

The gene calls are TRBV19 and TRBJ2-1; no definite D call. Trimming cost V 5 bases and J 5 bases, with 16 bases left between them. Germline values: CDR1 LNHDA, CDR2 SQIVND (reference sequence). CDR3 length: 15 residues. The CDR3 nucleotides are TGTGCCAGTAGTCTTCTCGGTGGGCCGAACAATGAGCAGTTCTTC. This encodes CASSLLGGPNNEQFF.